This T cell receptor (beta chain) originates from a study of T cell responses to AZD1222 COVID-19 vaccine. Study-wide results and caveats: Spike-spanning, vaccine-associated CD4 TCRs were dominant at 160-218 and 743-854. As reported, nearly half of all spike-specific TCRs target variant regions that are unmutated. Baseline serostatus was positive in only six or seven AZD1222 recipients.

Second-dose groups at about 4 or about 12 weeks were pooled. On this clone itself: Its antigen is unknown.

V was clipped by 4 bases and J by 14 bases, with 15 bases between them. Germline-derived CDR1 and CDR2 are SGHDT and YYEEEE. The CDR3 consists of 11 residues. Assay used: immunoSEQ multiplex PCR; TCRdb lists only in-frame clones, some missing. The data contain more than 110,000 clones, roughly 91% of them singletons. The sample consisted of peripheral blood, taken 28 days after the second AZD1222 dose. The sequence came from an adult who received the AZD1222 COVID-19 vaccine. The chain is built from TRBV5-6 and TRBJ1-2; no clear D gene. The CDR3 DNA reads as TGTGCCAGCAGCGGCCGTAGGGATAGAACCTTC. Its translation is CASSGRRDRTF.